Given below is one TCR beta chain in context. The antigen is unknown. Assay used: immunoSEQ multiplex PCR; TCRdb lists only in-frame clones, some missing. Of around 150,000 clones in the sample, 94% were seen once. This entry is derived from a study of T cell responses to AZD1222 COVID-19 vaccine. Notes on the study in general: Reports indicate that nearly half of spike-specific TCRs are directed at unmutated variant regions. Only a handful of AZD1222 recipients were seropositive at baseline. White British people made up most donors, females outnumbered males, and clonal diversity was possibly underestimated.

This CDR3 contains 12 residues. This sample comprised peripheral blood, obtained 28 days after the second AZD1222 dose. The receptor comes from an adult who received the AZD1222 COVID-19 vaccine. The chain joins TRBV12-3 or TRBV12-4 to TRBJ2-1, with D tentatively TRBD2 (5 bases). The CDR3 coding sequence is TGTGCAAACCAAGCGGTCAGAAATGAGCAGTTCTTC. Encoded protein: CANQAVRNEQFF.